This entry features one TCR beta chain sequence. What it binds is not known. Primers: 60 Vbeta forward and 13 Jbeta reverse. Profiled with immunoSEQ multiplex PCR; TCRdb holds only in-frame clones, not every one. This table has roughly 100,000 clones, roughly 70% appearing once. CDR1 and CDR2 (germline): SGHRS, YFSETQ. After removal of 4 bases from V and 5 bases from J, the junction contained 4 bases not matched to a gene. The length of the CDR3 is 16 residues. This specimen belongs to a study of cytomegalovirus exposure and HLA in healthy donors. General observations from the study: Trimming of TCR beta V- and J-genes showed a link, identified in a later analysis, to a missense DCLRE1C variant. Donors belonging to an Asian-associated ancestry cluster reportedly showed fewer N-insertions in productive TCRs than the roughly 680-donor mean, according to what a later analysis found.

This receptor was obtained from a woman between 18 and 30 years old in good health and CMV-seropositive. Sequenced: PBMCs. The chain uses TRBV5-1 and TRBJ2-2; 14 positions match TRBD2. In DNA, the CDR3 is TGCGCCAGCAGCCCGAGGACTAGCGGGGGGACCGGGGAGCTGTTTTTT. It yields the protein CASSPRTSGGTGELFF.